Here is one T cell receptor beta chain with its context. Trimming removed 7 bases at V and 5 bases at J, with 14 bases between. The CDR3 consists of 14 residues. Germline V lookup: CDR1 MNHEY, CDR2 SVGAGI. Sequenced by immunoSEQ multiplex PCR; TCRdb stores in-frame clones only, minus some. There are about 120,000 clones in the sample; 85% to 90% occur only once, and approximately 19% lies in the top ten. This entry is derived from a study of blood T cell repertoires in COVID-19. Turning to the study itself: Sites across the United States, Italy and Spain contributed samples from acute and convalescent COVID-19. From T cells, B-cell-depleted T cells, or PBMCs came the material, which was cDNA or gDNA.

This chain connects TRBV6-5 to TRBJ2-2; a weak D match, TRBD2 (5 bases). The sequencing input was peripheral blood. The clonotype was recovered from a human donor with acute or convalescent COVID-19. The donor label of this sample is uncertain. In nucleotides, the CDR3 is TGTGCCAGCATTAATTTGTGGGAGACCGGGGAGCTGTTTTTT. Its protein product is CASINLWETGELFF.